A selection of T cell receptor beta chains follows, all from one sample in a study of metastatic and nonmetastatic thyroid tumors. Using MiXCR, TCRdb reanalyzed the PCR reads. The sample includes 9,000 to 9,500 clones, less than 30% seen only once; the top ten take about 21%. The sequenced sample was tumor tissue. The receptor source for this set is a female donor with papillary thyroid cancer or a benign thyroid nodule (not recorded which). Some clones in this sample may be carry-over from other donors' samples. CDR3s include the opening cysteine and the closing phenylalanine or tryptophan. Fields, in order: D gene, clone size, V gene, J gene, CDR3 DNA, CDR3 protein. A D gene is named only where the DNA matches it firmly. Size is stated for part of the rows, as once, few or many counts, or as a class when the clone is expanded.

d_call: NA; clone_size: NA; v_call: TRBV27; j_call: TRBJ1-1; cdr3_nt: TGTGCCAGCAGTTTGACTGATTACACTGAAGCTTTCTTT; cdr3_aa: CASSLTDYTEAFF
d_call: NA; clone_size: NA; v_call: TRBV12-3/TRBV12-4; j_call: TRBJ1-1; cdr3_nt: TGTGCCAGCAGACCCCGGTGGGGCCGGGAAGCTTTCTTT; cdr3_aa: CASRPRWGREAFF
d_call: TRBD1; clone_size: medium-sized; v_call: TRBV28; j_call: TRBJ2-7; cdr3_nt: TGTGCCAGCAGTTTTCCGACAGGGAAGGGCTACGAGCAGTACTTC; cdr3_aa: CASSFPTGKGYEQYF
d_call: NA; clone_size: few; v_call: TRBV15; j_call: TRBJ2-7; cdr3_nt: TGTGCCACCAGCAGAGAGCGGGGCGGCTGTTACGAGCAGTACTTC; cdr3_aa: CATSRERGGCYEQYF
d_call: NA; clone_size: NA; v_call: TRBV3-1; j_call: TRBJ2-1; cdr3_nt: TGTGCCAGCAGGCTTGGCCCCAGTTCTTCCTACAATGAGCAGTTCTTC; cdr3_aa: CASRLGPSSSYNEQFF
d_call: NA; clone_size: many; v_call: TRBV7-3; j_call: TRBJ2-1; cdr3_nt: TGTGCCAGCAGCTTTCGGCAGGGGATGAACAATGAGCAGTTCTTC; cdr3_aa: CASSFRQGMNNEQFF
d_call: TRBD2; clone_size: NA; v_call: TRBV11-1; j_call: TRBJ2-7; cdr3_nt: TGTGCCAGCAGCTCGACCCGGACTAGCGGGAGTAGGAACGAGCAGTACTTC; cdr3_aa: CASSSTRTSGSRNEQYF
d_call: NA; clone_size: few; v_call: TRBV7-2; j_call: TRBJ2-1; cdr3_nt: TGTGCCAGCATTCGCCAAAAGGGTAATGAGCAGTTCTTC; cdr3_aa: CASIRQKGNEQFF
d_call: NA; clone_size: few; v_call: TRBV27; j_call: TRBJ2-1; cdr3_nt: TGTGCCAGCAGTTTTATTAATGACAATGAGCAGTTCTTC; cdr3_aa: CASSFINDNEQFF
d_call: NA; clone_size: few; v_call: TRBV15; j_call: TRBJ1-1; cdr3_nt: TGTGCCACCAGCAGAGATTCGGCAGGCACTGAAGCTTTCTTT; cdr3_aa: CATSRDSAGTEAFF
d_call: TRBD1; clone_size: medium-sized; v_call: TRBV11-2; j_call: TRBJ2-7; cdr3_nt: TGTGCCAGCAGCTTAGAAGGGCCAGGGGGCAAGTACTTC; cdr3_aa: CASSLEGPGGKYF
d_call: NA; clone_size: many; v_call: TRBV9; j_call: TRBJ1-1; cdr3_nt: TGTGCCAGCAGCGTAGTGGGGAAGAACACTGAAGCTTTCTTT; cdr3_aa: CASSVVGKNTEAFF
d_call: NA; clone_size: many; v_call: TRBV18; j_call: TRBJ2-4; cdr3_nt: TGTGCCAGCTCACCGGACATAGCCAAAAACATTCAGTACTTC; cdr3_aa: CASSPDIAKNIQYF
d_call: NA; clone_size: NA; v_call: TRBV30; j_call: TRBJ2-7; cdr3_nt: TGTGCCTGGAGGATGGGGGCGGCCTACGAGCAGTACTTC; cdr3_aa: CAWRMGAAYEQYF
d_call: TRBD2; clone_size: many; v_call: TRBV5-4; j_call: TRBJ2-7; cdr3_nt: TGTGCCAGCAGCGTCCGGGCGGGAGGGACCTACGAGCAGTACTTC; cdr3_aa: CASSVRAGGTYEQYF
d_call: NA; clone_size: few; v_call: TRBV29-1; j_call: TRBJ2-5; cdr3_nt: TGCAGCACTGAAGATGGACAGTTTGAGACCCAGTACTTC; cdr3_aa: CSTEDGQFETQYF
d_call: TRBD1; clone_size: medium-sized; v_call: TRBV11-2; j_call: TRBJ2-7; cdr3_nt: TGTGCCAGCAGCTCCCTAAGGACAGGAAACTACGAGCAGTACTTC; cdr3_aa: CASSSLRTGNYEQYF
d_call: TRBD1; clone_size: medium-sized; v_call: TRBV18; j_call: TRBJ1-2; cdr3_nt: TGTGCCAGCTCATCGGGACAGAACTATGGCTACACCTTC; cdr3_aa: CASSSGQNYGYTF
d_call: TRBD2; clone_size: NA; v_call: TRBV30; j_call: TRBJ2-1; cdr3_nt: TGTGCCTGGAGCCTCGGGACTATCGGGGGGGAGCAGTTCTTC; cdr3_aa: CAWSLGTIGGEQFF
d_call: NA; clone_size: many; v_call: TRBV7-3; j_call: TRBJ2-5; cdr3_nt: TGTGCCAGCAGCCGCGGGACCGTAGAAGGGGAGACCCAGTACTTC; cdr3_aa: CASSRGTVEGETQYF
d_call: TRBD1; clone_size: many; v_call: TRBV9; j_call: TRBJ2-7; cdr3_nt: TGTGCCAGCAGCGTAGGGGACAGAGACTACGAGCAGTACTTC; cdr3_aa: CASSVGDRDYEQYF
d_call: NA; clone_size: NA; v_call: TRBV9; j_call: TRBJ1-1; cdr3_nt: TGTGCCAGCAGCGTAGATCCGTGGAACCCCTTACCGGCTTTCTTT; cdr3_aa: CASSVDPWNPLPAFF
d_call: NA; clone_size: NA; v_call: TRBV6-1; j_call: TRBJ2-2; cdr3_nt: TGTGCCAGCAGAATAGCCGTGACAGTGTTCGCCGGGGAGCTGTTTTTT; cdr3_aa: CASRIAVTVFAGELFF
d_call: NA; clone_size: many; v_call: TRBV5-1; j_call: TRBJ1-5; cdr3_nt: TGCGCCAGCAGCTTCGGGGGGAATCAGCCCCAGCATTTT; cdr3_aa: CASSFGGNQPQHF
d_call: NA; clone_size: large; v_call: TRBV28; j_call: TRBJ1-2; cdr3_nt: TGTGCCAGCATAGGAGCAAGATATGGCTACACCTTC; cdr3_aa: CASIGARYGYTF
d_call: TRBD2; clone_size: NA; v_call: TRBV28; j_call: TRBJ2-1; cdr3_nt: TGTGCCAGCAGTCCAGCGGAACTAGCGGGAGACTTCTACAATGAGCAGTTCTTC; cdr3_aa: CASSPAELAGDFYNEQFF